The rows below give T cell receptor beta chains drawn from one sample of a study of cytomegalovirus exposure and HLA in healthy donors. Repertoires were generated with immunoSEQ multiplex PCR, while TCRdb's copy carries only in-frame clones and drops some. The repertoire has 45,000 or so clones, around 73% of them found once; the top ten carry roughly 3.4%. The sample was PBMCs. The origin of the receptors is a young woman in good health and CMV-seronegative. The CDR3 runs from the conserved cysteine through the conserved F or W. The D gene is left open where the match is weak. Only some rows state a clone size, as once, few, many or a class for expanded clones.

D	V	J	length	size	DNA	CDR3
-	TRBV6-4	TRBJ1-4	15	-	TGTGCCAGCAGATTCACAGGGTCAGCTAATGAAAAACTGTTTTTT	CASRFTGSANEKLFF
-	TRBV6-1	TRBJ1-2	15	-	TGTGCCAGCAGTGTCGGGACTCTGGGGACCTATGGCTACACCTTC	CASSVGTLGTYGYTF
TRBD1	TRBV25-1	TRBJ2-5	16	-	TGTGCCAGCGCCGGGACAGGGGCTAGAAGGACGGAGACCCAGTACTTC	CASAGTGARRTETQYF
-	TRBV7-9	TRBJ1-1	18	-	TGTGCCAGCAGCTTTCCCAGGGAAAGGTCCTATCCGAACACTGAAGCTTTCTTT	CASSFPRERSYPNTEAFF
-	TRBV6-5	TRBJ1-1	14	-	TGTGCCAGTCATGTGGGGACTTGGAACACTGAAGCTTTCTTT	CASHVGTWNTEAFF
-	TRBV2	TRBJ1-4	13	once	TGTGCCAGCCGGGGGAGCGAAAATGAAAAACTGTTTTTT	CASRGSENEKLFF
-	TRBV12-5	TRBJ1-2	15	-	TGTGCTAGTGGTTTGGGAATGACAGGCCTCTATGGCTACACCTTC	CASGLGMTGLYGYTF
-	TRBV6-5	TRBJ2-3	15	-	TGTGCCAGCAGTTACGGGCTAGCAGTTACAGATACGCAGTATTTT	CASSYGLAVTDTQYF
-	TRBV21-1	TRBJ1-5	8	few	TGTGCCAGCAGCAAATGGAGATTT	CASSKWRF
-	TRBV4-2	TRBJ2-3	13	-	TGTGCCAGCAGCCAAGATTATAGGACTGCGCAGTATTTT	CASSQDYRTAQYF
-	TRBV7-2	TRBJ1-6	14	once	TGTGCCAGCAGCTTGGACAGCTATAATTCACCCCTCCACTTT	CASSLDSYNSPLHF
TRBD1	TRBV29-1	TRBJ2-7	18	few	TGCAGCGACCCTGAGGACAGGGGTTATCTAGATAGCTCCTACGAGCAGTACTTC	CSDPEDRGYLDSSYEQYF
-	TRBV6-6	TRBJ1-1	13	-	TGTGCCAGCAGGCGTCAAGGGGACACTGAAGCTTTCTTT	CASRRQGDTEAFF
-	TRBV6-5	TRBJ2-3	14	-	TGTGCCAGCAGTTACGGGAGTGCCGCAGATACGCAGTATTTT	CASSYGSAADTQYF
-	TRBV5-1	TRBJ1-1	13	-	TGCGCCAGCAGCGAGCCTCAAAACACTGAAGCTTTCTTT	CASSEPQNTEAFF
-	TRBV30	TRBJ2-7	11	-	TGTGCCTGGCATGTAGGGGCTGAGCAGTACTTC	CAWHVGAEQYF
TRBD1	TRBV6-1	TRBJ2-7	15	-	TGTGCCAGCAGATCGACAGGGGTGAGCTCCTACGAGCAGTACTTC	CASRSTGVSSYEQYF
TRBD2	TRBV28	TRBJ2-5	15	-	TGTGCCAGCAGTCCCTGGACTAGCCACCAAGAGACCCAGTACTTC	CASSPWTSHQETQYF
TRBD1	TRBV4-1	TRBJ2-4	15	few	TGCGCCAGCAGCCTCCTTAACAGGGGTGGAAACATTCAGTACTTC	CASSLLNRGGNIQYF
TRBD2	TRBV30	TRBJ2-2	14	few	TGTGCCTGGAGTCGGGGGGAACACACCGGGGAGCTGTTTTTT	CAWSRGEHTGELFF
TRBD1	TRBV30	TRBJ1-1	17	-	TGTGCCTGGAGTATAGGGACAGCGTCCGATTTGAACACTGAAGCTTTCTTT	CAWSIGTASDLNTEAFF
-	TRBV14	TRBJ1-2	13	-	TGTGCCAGCAGCCACCTCAGGGTCCGGGGCTACACCTTC	CASSHLRVRGYTF
-	TRBV6-4	TRBJ1-5	13	-	TGTGCCAGCAGTGAAGGGGACAATCAGCCCCAGCATTTT	CASSEGDNQPQHF
TRBD2	TRBV30	TRBJ2-1	13	-	TGTGCCTGGAGTCGCGGGAGTTACCATGAGCAGTTCTTC	CAWSRGSYHEQFF
TRBD2	TRBV6-5	TRBJ2-7	13	-	TGTGCCGTTCGCAACGGGGGGGCTTACGAGCAGTACTTC	CAVRNGGAYEQYF
-	TRBV9	TRBJ1-4	15	once	TGTGCCAGCAGCACCCACTCAACAACTAATGAAAAACTGTTTTTT	CASSTHSTTNEKLFF
TRBD2	TRBV13	TRBJ2-1	16	-	TGTGCCAGCAGCGCAGACACTAGCGTAATGTACAATGAGCAGTTCTTC	CASSADTSVMYNEQFF
-	TRBV6-4	TRBJ1-5	13	once	TGTGCCAGCAGTCCCAAAAGCAATCAGCCCCAGCATTTT	CASSPKSNQPQHF
TRBD1	TRBV5-1	TRBJ2-1	14	-	TGCGCCAGCAGTTCGTCAGGGGGTTACAATGAGCAGTTCTTC	CASSSSGGYNEQFF
TRBD1	TRBV7-9	TRBJ1-2	15	once	TGTGCCAGCAGCTCGACAGGGGATATCGGGCATGGCTACACCTTC	CASSSTGDIGHGYTF
-	TRBV7-8	TRBJ1-6	13	-	TGTGCCAGCAGCCGGACAGACGATTCACCCCTCCACTTT	CASSRTDDSPLHF
-	TRBV19	TRBJ1-1	14	few	TGTGCCAGTACCCAGGTAAGGAGGCCCACTGAAGCTTTCTTT	CASTQVRRPTEAFF
-	TRBV15	TRBJ1-5	15	-	TGTGCCACCAGCAGAGATGCCCGGGTTATTGAGCCCCAGCATTTT	CATSRDARVIEPQHF
TRBD1	TRBV5-8	TRBJ2-5	15	-	TGTGCCAGCAGCTTGGGGCGGGACAGGGAAGAGACCCAGTACTTC	CASSLGRDREETQYF
TRBD1	TRBV5-1	TRBJ2-5	14	once	TGCGCCAGCAGCGCCCCCGGACAGGGAGGGACCCAGTACTTC	CASSAPGQGGTQYF
TRBD2	TRBV13	TRBJ2-5	15	once	TGTGCCAGCAGCCCCCTGCGGGGGGGCCACGAGACCCAGTACTTC	CASSPLRGGHETQYF
-	TRBV30	TRBJ1-5	14	once	TGTGCCTGGAGTGCCCAGGGGAGCCATCAGCCCCAGCATTTT	CAWSAQGSHQPQHF
-	TRBV14	TRBJ1-3	14	-	TGTGCCAGCAGAGACGGGGGGTCTGGAAACACCATATATTTT	CASRDGGSGNTIYF
-	TRBV18	TRBJ2-1	13	-	TGTGCCAGCTCATTCCTCCTAGAAGATGAGCAGTTCTTC	CASSFLLEDEQFF
-	TRBV25-1	TRBJ2-7	12	-	TGTGCCAGCAGTGAATATATAAACGAGCAGTACTTC	CASSEYINEQYF
-	TRBV10-1	TRBJ1-1	13	-	TGCGCCAGCAGTGGCACAATGAACACTGAAGCTTTCTTT	CASSGTMNTEAFF
-	TRBV7-6	TRBJ2-7	16	-	TGTGCCAGCAGCTTCCCCGGCGAAGCTAGCGAGGGCGAGCAGTACTTC	CASSFPGEASEGEQYF
-	TRBV7-8	TRBJ2-2	14	-	TGTGCCAGCAGCTTAAGCCTAGTATCCGGGGAGCTGTTTTTT	CASSLSLVSGELFF
-	TRBV18	TRBJ2-7	13	-	TGTGCCAGCTCACCGGAGGATAACTACGAGCAGTACTTC	CASSPEDNYEQYF
-	TRBV1	TRBJ2-7	19	-	TGCACCAGCAGCGAAAGTCAGGGGACTAGCGGGGGGCCCGCCTACGAGCAGTACTTC	CTSSESQGTSGGPAYEQYF